Each of the 17 T cell receptor beta chains below was sequenced from the same sample in a study of T cell repertoires in cytomegalovirus infection. MiXCR was run by TCRdb on the reads, yielding one entry per CDR3 protein. The profile shows around 900,000 distinct CDR3 sequences, approximately 30% of them singletons. No antigen has been identified for these receptors. The sequencing here drew on cultured CD8+ T cells from PBMCs, taken from culture after CMV antigen stimulation. These receptors all come from a human donor in good health (CMV status not recorded). Some clones in this sample may be carry-over from other donors' samples.

This clonotype has a handful of counts. The J gene is TRBJ1-2, the V gene TRBV27, with D possibly matching TRBD1 (6 bases). This CDR3 is 14 amino acids long. From germline, CDR1 is MNHEY and CDR2 SMNVEV (reference sequence). The germline V and J ends were trimmed by 3 bases and 7 bases, with 15 bases remaining between them. The CDR3 loop is CASSLAGAVSGYTF. The CDR3, as DNA: TGTGCCAGCAGTTTGGCGGGGGCGGTATCTGGCTACACCTTC.

The V call is TRBV7-6, the J call TRBJ1-1; possible D gene TRBD1, 5 bases. Trimming took 2 bases from V and 7 from J, leaving 8 bases between them. The germline V gene has CDR1 SGHVS and CDR2 FNYEAQ. This CDR3 has 12 amino acids. This chain's CDR3 is CASSLWGDEAFF. The DNA of the CDR3 is TGTGCCAGCAGCTTATGGGGGGATGAAGCTTTCTTT.

This clonotype was seen once. The V gene is TRBV7-9, the J gene TRBJ2-6, with no clear D. Looked up from germline, CDR1 is SEHNR and CDR2 is FQNEAQ (reference sequence). This CDR3 spans 15 amino acids. The V end lost 6 bases, the J end lost 4 bases, and 13 bases lay between the germline ends. The DNA for the CDR3 is TGTGCCAGCAGAGATGGAGCTTCAGGGGCCAACGTCCTGACTTTC. This encodes CASRDGASGANVLTF.

This clonotype was found a few times. The chain is built from TRBV7-8 and TRBJ2-7; maybe TRBD2 (6 bases). Germline CDR1 and CDR2: SGHVS and FQNEAQ. V was cut by 1 base and J by 2 bases, with 12 bases left in between. The length of the CDR3 is 15 residues. CDR3 sequence reads: CASSLEMGRPYEQYV. CDR3 coding DNA: TGTGCCAGCAGCTTAGAGATGGGGAGGCCCTACGAGCAGTACGTC.

This clonotype was seen repeatedly, ten times or more. The chain uses TRBV7-8 and TRBJ2-1, with 7 bases fitting TRBD2. The ends lost 3 bases at V and 0 bases at J; junction bases unmatched: 2. CDR3 length equals 15 residues. The V gene's germline CDR1 is SGHVS and CDR2 FQNEAQ. In nucleotides, the CDR3 is TGTGCCAGCAGCTTCCGGGACTACTCCTACAATGAGCAGTTCTTC. This gives the protein CASSFRDYSYNEQFF.

The chain joins TRBV7-4 to TRBJ1-6; tentatively, D is TRBD1 (5 bases). V was shortened by 7 bases and J by 5 bases, with 21 bases between the two germline ends. This CDR3 is built from 17 residues. The germline V gene encodes CDR1 SGHVT and CDR2 SQSDAQ. For the CDR3, the DNA is TGTGCCAGCACCAAGAGTCTCCGACAGTCTCATAATTCACCCCTCCACTTT. The encoded protein is CASTKSLRQSHNSPLHF.

The J gene is TRBJ2-5, the V gene TRBV20-1, with D possibly being TRBD2 (6 bases). The CDR3 contains 15 residues. V dropped 5 bases and J dropped 2 bases, with 18 bases sitting between them. Germline lookup yields CDR1 DFQATT and CDR2 SNEGSKA (reference sequence). The CDR3 loop is CSAFRALGTQETQYF. The CDR3 nucleotides read TGCAGTGCTTTCCGCGCCTTGGGGACTCAAGAGACCCAGTACTTC.

This chain links TRBV19 with TRBJ2-5; 7 nucleotides align to TRBD1. Germline CDR1 LNHDA, CDR2 SQIVND (reference sequence). V was pared by 3 bases and J by 1 base, with 8 bases of the junction left unmatched. The CDR3 loop spans 16 amino acids. CDR3 DNA sequence: TGTGCCAGTAGTATTAGACAGGGAGAGATCCAAGAGACCCAGTACTTC. Encoded protein: CASSIRQGEIQETQYF. The whole variable domain, filled in from reference TRBV19 and TRBJ2-5, reads DGGITQSPKYLFRKEGQNVTLSCEQNLNHDAMYWYRQDPGQGLRLIYYSQIVNDFQKGDIAEGYSVSREKKESFPLTVTSAQKNPTAFYLCASSIRQGEIQETQYFGPGTRLLVL.

The chain employs TRBV2 and TRBJ2-7; perhaps TRBD1 as D (6 bases). The CDR3 length is 19 residues. V dropped 0 bases and J dropped 1 base, with 22 bases sitting between them. Germline CDR1 SNHLY, CDR2 FYNNEI. CDR3 loop: CASSEAQLGGQSFSYEQYV. CDR3 nucleotides: TGTGCCAGCAGTGAAGCTCAATTAGGAGGACAGTCTTTTTCCTACGAGCAGTACGTC.

The gene calls are TRBV29-1 and TRBJ2-2; 7 bases align to TRBD1. Germline loops: CDR1 SQVTM, CDR2 ANQGSEA. The J segment lost 1 base and the V segment lost 3 bases, leaving 5 bases of the junction unmatched. This CDR3 has 15 amino acids. The CDR3 protein is CSVEKQGWNTGELFF. CDR3 coding DNA: TGCAGCGTTGAGAAACAGGGGTGGAACACCGGGGAGCTGTTTTTT.

The chain has TRBV10-2 and TRBJ2-2, with 8 bases aligning to TRBD2. With V trimmed by 5 bases and J by 7 bases, 9 bases remained unmatched. CDR3 length equals 15 residues. Germline loops: CDR1 WSHSY, CDR2 SAAADI. CDR3 nucleotides: TGCGCCAGCAGTACTCGGGGGGGGATTGACGGGGAGCTGTTTTTT. Its protein product is CASSTRGGIDGELFF.

This clonotype has a single count. The CDR3 spells CASSLRGAPGQETQYF. For the CDR3, the DNA is TGTGCCAGCAGTTTACGGGGGGCCCCCGGGCAAGAGACCCAGTACTTC. The chain recombines TRBV12-3 or TRBV12-4 with TRBJ2-5; possibly TRBD2 for D (7 bases). Trimming left V 2 bases short and J 2 bases short, with 15 bases between. The CDR3 is 16 amino acids.

As to this clonotype: One junction end does not reproduce the germline sequence, and a read error may be involved. The chain's CDR3 is CASSQDGLKDTHYF. Here the CDR3 DNA reads TGCGCCAGCAGCCAAGATGGACTTAAAGATACGCACTATTTT. The chain combines TRBV4-3 with TRBJ2-3, with D tentatively TRBD2 (5 bases). Germline V gene sequence: CDR1 LGHNA, CDR2 YSLEER. The CDR3 has 14 residues.

This clonotype was detected only once. The chain combines TRBV5-1 with TRBJ2-3; TRBD2 might be the D (5 bases). Per the germline V gene, CDR1 is SGHRS and CDR2 is YFSETQ. The CDR3 has 15 residues. V lost 3 bases to trimming and J lost 0 bases, with 11 bases between them. CDR3 sequence: CASSSEEGSTDTQYF. In DNA, the CDR3 is TGCGCCAGCAGCTCCGAAGAGGGTAGCACAGATACGCAGTATTTT.

This clonotype was seen at least ten times. This chain joins TRBV7-6 and TRBJ2-1; the D is unclear. The CDR3 runs to 12 residues. V lost 6 bases and J 6 bases, leaving 9 bases between the germline ends. Germline V lookup: CDR1 SGHVS, CDR2 FNYEAQ. The CDR3 coding sequence is TGTGCCAGCAGTCCTGACCCCAATGAGCAGTTCTTC. Translating it yields CASSPDPNEQFF.

This clonotype was found a few times. The chain combines TRBV7-9 with TRBJ2-1; TRBD1 matches at 9 bases. Germline CDR1 and CDR2: SEHNR and FQNEAQ (reference sequence). Losses at the gene ends were 5 bases for V and 15 bases for J; bases not matched to a gene: 11. The CDR3 loop spans 13 amino acids. The CDR3 sequence is CASSLEVGTGLFF. The CDR3 DNA follows: TGTGCCAGCAGCCTAGAGGTGGGGACAGGGCTGTTCTTC.

The sample holds a few counts of this clonotype. This chain joins TRBV27 and TRBJ1-5, with no clear D. Trimming took 8 bases from V and 0 from J, leaving 5 bases between them. Germline V CDR1 and CDR2: MNHEY, SMNVEV (reference sequence). The CDR3 sequence is 12 residues long. CDR3 sequence: CASPFSNQPQHF. CDR3 DNA: TGTGCCAGCCCTTTTAGCAATCAGCCCCAGCATTTT.